Listed below are T cell receptor beta chains from one sample, sequenced in a study of CD8 T cells in Susac syndrome. TCRdb reprocessed the immunoSEQ multiplex PCR reads with MiXCR, giving one entry per CDR3 protein. This table has under 250,000 distinct CDR3 sequences, about 93% appearing once. Sequencing was carried out using CD4+ T cells from PBMCs. The receptors stem from a human donor with multiple sclerosis. Each CDR3 is given with its conserved first and last residue. A D gene is named only where the DNA matches it firmly. Size values are once, few and many counts, or a class for expanded clones, and some rows have none.

>TRBJ2-3|NA|TRBD2|TRBV19
CASSIDISGTSGRVADTQYF
TGTGCCAGTAGTATCGACATCTCCGGGACTAGCGGGAGGGTGGCAGATACGCAGTATTTT
>TRBJ2-2|NA|NA|TRBV29-1
CSVVSGANGELFF
TGCAGCGTTGTTAGTGGCGCGAACGGGGAGCTGTTTTTT
>TRBJ2-5|NA|NA|TRBV7-2
CASSRPFGETQYF
TGTGCCAGCAGCCGACCATTCGGGGAGACCCAGTACTTC
>TRBJ1-2|NA|NA|TRBV2
CASGTRGRGNYGYTF
TGTGCCAGCGGGACCAGGGGCCGGGGGAACTATGGCTACACCTTC
>TRBJ1-5|NA|NA|TRBV30
CAWSVSGYNQPQHF
TGTGCCTGGAGTGTATCCGGTTACAATCAGCCCCAGCATTTT
>TRBJ1-4|NA|NA|TRBV30
CAWSLDSTNEKLFF
TGTGCCTGGAGCTTGGACAGTACTAATGAAAAACTGTTTTTT
>TRBJ2-2|NA|TRBD1|TRBV3-1
CASSLGQGAGELFF
TGTGCCAGCAGCCTCGGACAGGGCGCCGGGGAGCTGTTTTTT
>TRBJ2-7|NA|TRBD2|TRBV5-4
CASSLGGGGFYEQYF
TGTGCCAGCAGCTTGGGTGGCGGGGGGTTCTACGAGCAGTACTTC
>TRBJ2-3|NA|TRBD2|TRBV4-1
CASSLRLAGGLAQYF
TGCGCCAGCAGCCTGAGACTAGCGGGAGGGTTGGCGCAGTATTTT
>TRBJ1-2|NA|NA|TRBV19
CASSLLQLENGYTF
TGTGCCAGTAGTTTACTACAGTTAGAGAATGGCTACACCTTC
>TRBJ2-7|NA|NA|TRBV29-1
CSVASGGYEQYF
TGCAGCGTTGCGTCAGGGGGGTACGAGCAGTACTTC
>TRBJ2-5|few|NA|TRBV12-3/TRBV12-4
CASSLVGGETQYF
TGTGCCAGCAGTTTAGTGGGAGGAGAGACCCAGTACTTC
>TRBJ1-1|NA|NA|TRBV6-5
CASSYYTDKNTEAFF
TGTGCCAGCAGTTATTATACAGATAAAAACACTGAAGCTTTCTTT
>TRBJ2-3|NA|NA|TRBV6-5
CASSYSQGSDTQYF
TGTGCCAGCAGTTACTCGCAGGGGTCAGATACGCAGTATTTT
>TRBJ2-4|once|NA|TRBV6-1
CASSEALVGAVSHSPVQYF
TGTGCCAGCAGTGAAGCGCTCGTGGGAGCGGTCTCACACTCCCCCGTTCAGTACTTC